What follows are 30 T cell receptor beta chains derived from one specimen sequenced in a study of blood T cell repertoires in COVID-19. Profiled with immunoSEQ multiplex PCR; TCRdb holds only in-frame clones, not every one. The sample includes under 300,000 clones, more than 75% seen only once; the top ten take roughly 2%. Source material: PBMCs or T cells enriched from blood (not recorded which). The origin of the receptors is a woman aged 55-69 years in a cohort exposed to, infected with or recovered from COVID-19 (not recorded which).

This chain joins TRBV12-3 or TRBV12-4 and TRBJ1-1, with D uncertain. This CDR3 comprises 13 residues. The V end lost 3 bases, the J end lost 0 bases, and 5 bases lay between the germline ends. Here the CDR3 DNA reads TGTGCCAGCAGTTTTTCCGTGAACACTGAAGCTTTCTTT. It encodes CASSFSVNTEAFF.

The chain uses TRBV28 and TRBJ2-7; unclear D gene. CDR1 and CDR2 from the germline V gene are MDHEN and SYDVKM. Trimming shortened V by 6 bases and J by 3 bases, and 9 bases separated the two germline ends. This CDR3 has 12 residues. The CDR3 protein is CASSSSDYEQYF. CDR3 nucleotide sequence: TGTGCCAGCAGCTCCTCAGACTACGAGCAGTACTTC. The full variable domain, with the rest looked up from reference TRBV28 and TRBJ2-7, is DVKVTQSSRYLVKRTGEKVFLECVQDMDHENMFWYRQDPGLGLRLIYFSYDVKMKEKGDIPEGYSVSREKKERFSLILESASTNQTSMYLCASSSSDYEQYFGPGTRLTVT.

This chain connects TRBV6-5 to TRBJ2-5; D possibly corresponds to TRBD2 (5 bases). Trimming cost V 6 bases and J 5 bases, with 10 bases left between them. The CDR3 spans 12 residues. Germline CDR1 MNHEY, CDR2 SVGAGI. CDR3 in amino acids: CASSPRGETQYF. As DNA, the CDR3 is TGTGCCAGCAGCCCCCGAGGGGAGACCCAGTACTTC.

This chain links TRBV9 with TRBJ1-1, with no clear D. CDR1 is SGDLS and CDR2 is YYNGEE in the germline V gene. Trimming stripped 0 bases from V and 7 bases from J, with 10 bases between. The CDR3 loop spans 13 amino acids. CDR3 bases: TGTGCCAGCAGCGTAGGACACCCTGATGAAGCTTTCTTT. It yields the protein CASSVGHPDEAFF. Supplemented by reference TRBV9 and TRBJ1-1, the full variable domain reads DSGVTQTPKHLITATGQRVTLRCSPRSGDLSVYWYQQSLDQGLQFLIQYYNGEERAKGNILERFSAQQFPDLHSELNLSSLELGDSALYFCASSVGHPDEAFFGQGTRLTVV.

The rearrangement uses TRBV24-1 and TRBJ2-7; D possibly corresponds to TRBD1 (5 bases). This CDR3 has 16 residues. V lost 4 bases and J lost 0, with 15 bases in between. The germline V gene encodes CDR1 KGHDR and CDR2 SFDVKD. The CDR3 region has the DNA TGTGCCACCAGTGACCCCCGGGCAGGGAACTCCTACGAGCAGTACTTC. Translation gives CATSDPRAGNSYEQYF.

The chain combines TRBV7-2 with TRBJ2-7, with TRBD2 identical over 9 bases. This CDR3 has 14 residues. V shed 7 bases and J 1 base; nucleotides not matched to a gene: 5. CDR1 and CDR2 from the germline V gene are SGHTA and FQGNSA. CDR3 loop: CASNRLAESYEQYF. CDR3 bases: TGTGCCAGCAACCGACTAGCGGAGTCCTACGAGCAGTACTTC.

The V call is TRBV27, the J call TRBJ1-1; 9 nucleotides agree with TRBD1. V lost 6 bases to trimming and J lost 6 bases; unmatched junction nucleotides: 11. Germline CDR1 MNHEY, CDR2 SMNVEV (reference sequence). CDR3 size: 15 residues. The CDR3 DNA follows: TGTGCCAGCAGCCATCTTAACAGGGGGCGGCCTGAAGCTTTCTTT. It encodes CASSHLNRGRPEAFF.

This chain connects TRBV29-1 to TRBJ2-1; 9 bases fit TRBD1. Unmatched junction bases numbered 9, after V lost 4 bases and J lost 8 bases. CDR1 and CDR2 from the germline V gene are SQVTM and ANQGSEA. The CDR3 sequence is 14 residues long. CDR3 DNA: TGCAGCGTTGTTGGGGGACAGGGTATGGATGAGCAGTTCTTC. Protein: CSVVGGQGMDEQFF.

The chain carries TRBV24-1 and TRBJ1-4; D gene unclear. With 2 bases removed from V and 12 bases from J, the gap between germline ends came to 6 bases. The CDR3 length is 11 residues. In germline, CDR1 is KGHDR, CDR2 SFDVKD. The CDR3 nucleotides are TGTGCCACCAGTGATTCCAGTCAACTGTTTTTT. Residues: CATSDSSQLFF.

The V call is TRBV19, the J call TRBJ2-7; TRBD2 agrees at 7 bases. The CDR3 is 16 amino acids. J gave up 0 bases and V 5 bases, and 10 bases lay outside the gene matches. Per the germline V gene, CDR1 is LNHDA and CDR2 is SQIVND (reference sequence). The CDR3: CASSATERDGSYEQYF. DNA for the CDR3: TGTGCCAGTAGTGCCACTGAGCGGGACGGCTCCTACGAGCAGTACTTC.

The genes are TRBV5-4 and TRBJ2-2; tentative D call: TRBD1 (5 bases). V dropped 3 bases and J dropped 7 bases, with 19 bases sitting between them. Germline V gene sequence: CDR1 SGHNT, CDR2 YYREEE (reference sequence). This CDR3 is 16 amino acids long. CDR3: CASSSQGGGRVGELFF. The CDR3 region has the DNA TGTGCCAGCAGCTCCCAGGGCGGCGGCAGGGTCGGGGAGCTGTTTTTT. The full variable domain, in which reference TRBV5-4 and TRBJ2-2 provide the parts outside the CDR3, is ETGVTQSPTHLIKTRGQQVTLRCSSQSGHNTVSWYQQALGQGPQFIFQYYREEENGRGNFPPRFSGLQFPNYSSELNVNALELDDSALYLCASSSQGGGRVGELFFGEGSRLTVL.

The chain has TRBV7-2 and TRBJ2-7; D not certain. Trimming removed 4 bases from V and 5 bases from J, with 9 bases in between. This CDR3 has 12 amino acids. Per the germline V gene, CDR1 is SGHTA and CDR2 is FQGNSA. The chain's CDR3 is CASSWPRDEQYF. The CDR3 DNA is TGTGCCAGCAGCTGGCCACGGGACGAGCAGTACTTC.

V gene TRBV2 combines with J gene TRBJ2-5; 7 bases are shared with TRBD1. CDR3 length: 13 amino acids. The V gene end was trimmed by 6 bases and the J gene end by 2 bases; junction bases not matched to a gene: 3. Germline V CDR1 and CDR2: SNHLY, FYNNEI. DNA of the CDR3: TGTGCCAGCAGCCTACAGGGGCAAGAGACCCAGTACTTC. Its protein product is CASSLQGQETQYF. Using reference TRBV2 and TRBJ2-5 for the parts outside the CDR3, the full variable domain is EPEVTQTPSHQVTQMGQEVILRCVPISNHLYFYWYRQILGQKVEFLVSFYNNEISEKSEIFDDQFSVERPDGSNFTLKIRSTKLEDSAMYFCASSLQGQETQYFGPGTRLLVL.

The chain combines TRBV9 with TRBJ2-5, with 7 bases identical to TRBD2. The V gene's germline CDR1 is SGDLS and CDR2 YYNGEE. The CDR3 contains 12 residues. J was trimmed by 7 bases and V by 4 bases; bases with no gene match: 4. CDR3 sequence (DNA): TGTGCCAGCAGCACTAGCGTCGGGACCCAGTACTTC. Translated: CASSTSVGTQYF.

This chain joins TRBV7-3 and TRBJ2-2; TRBD2 aligns across 8 bases. The CDR3 covers 16 residues. Germline V gene data show CDR1 as SGHTA and CDR2 as FQGTGA. With 4 bases clipped from V and 6 bases from J, the junction kept 10 bases outside the gene matches. CDR3 in amino acids: CASSSWKAGVSGELFF. CDR3 nucleotide sequence: TGTGCCAGCAGCTCCTGGAAAGCGGGAGTGTCCGGGGAGCTGTTTTTT.

The CDR3 DNA reads TGCGCCAGCAGCCAAGATGCGTACTATGGCTACACCTTC. Translated: CASSQDAYYGYTF. The chain carries TRBV4-1 and TRBJ1-2; D gene ambiguous. Germline-derived CDR1 and CDR2 are MGHRA and YSYEKL. The CDR3 runs 13 residues. V lost 0 bases and J 3 bases, leaving 5 bases between the germline ends.

V and J are TRBV21-1 and TRBJ1-5; the D call of TRBD1 is as the table states it, not checked on the DNA. TRBV21-1 is classified as a pseudogene. The CDR3 runs to 14 residues. CDR3 DNA sequence: TGTGCCAGCGGTGGACACGTTAGCAATCAGCCCCAGCATTTT. Protein sequence: CASGGHVSNQPQHF.

The CDR3, as DNA: TGTGCCAGCAGATCGGGCTTCCTACAGGGTTACTCCTACGAGCAGTACTTC. Amino acid sequence: CASRSGFLQGYSYEQYF. V gene TRBV5-6 combines with J gene TRBJ2-7, with D possibly being TRBD1 (6 bases). V gave up 5 bases and J gave up 0 bases, with 21 bases separating them. The germline V gene encodes CDR1 SGHDT and CDR2 YYEEEE. The CDR3 spans 17 residues.

V gene TRBV19 combines with J gene TRBJ2-2, with TRBD1 as a possible D gene (6 bases). The CDR3 length is 13 residues. The germline V gene has CDR1 LNHDA and CDR2 SQIVND (reference sequence). The V end was cut by 7 bases, the J end by 6 bases, with 12 bases between. CDR3 residues: CASKVRGAGELFF. The CDR3 nucleotides read TGTGCCAGTAAGGTCAGGGGAGCCGGGGAGCTGTTTTTT.

The chain is built from TRBV18 and TRBJ2-5; D unclear. The CDR3 consists of 13 residues. V was shortened by 1 base and J by 3 bases, with 6 bases between the two germline ends. Germline-derived CDR1 and CDR2 are KGHSH and LQKENI. The CDR3 DNA sequence: TGTGCCAGCTCACCACTTCGGGAAGAGACCCAGTACTTC. Protein: CASSPLREETQYF.

This rearrangement joins TRBV11-2 to TRBJ2-3; 8 bases are a match to TRBD2. CDR1 and CDR2 (germline): SGHAT, FQNNGV. This CDR3 comprises 15 residues. V dropped 5 bases and J dropped 2; count of bases not matched to a gene: 6. CDR3 region: CASSLLAGSTDTQYF. CDR3 coding DNA: TGTGCCAGCAGCCTTCTAGCGGGTTCCACAGATACGCAGTATTTT.

This chain links TRBV6-6 with TRBJ2-5; 8 positions match TRBD2. Per germline, CDR1 MNHNY and CDR2 SVGAGI (reference sequence). The CDR3 has 16 residues. Trimming cost V 3 bases and J 2 bases; bases outside gene matches: 8. CDR3 region: CASSYTNAGGQETQYF. The CDR3 region has the DNA TGTGCCAGCAGTTATACAAATGCGGGAGGACAAGAGACCCAGTACTTC.

The sample holds one count of this clone. The chain couples TRBV5-6 to TRBJ1-1, with a tentative D call TRBD1 (6 bases). The germline CDR1 and CDR2 sequences are SGHDT and YYEEEE. This CDR3 spans 16 amino acids. Deletions cut 5 bases from V and 2 bases from J, with 19 bases between. CDR3 DNA: TGTGCCAGCAGGGTCCTTCTGACAGGCATTAACACTGAAGCTTTCTTT. Translating it yields CASRVLLTGINTEAFF.

The V gene is TRBV5-1, the J gene TRBJ1-3; D remains unclear. Germline-derived CDR1 and CDR2 are SGHRS and YFSETQ. The V gene lost 4 bases and the J gene lost 0 bases, with 11 bases spanning the gap. The CDR3 covers 15 residues. CDR3 in amino acids: CASSASPVSGNTIYF. DNA for the CDR3: TGCGCCAGCAGCGCTTCGCCAGTCTCTGGAAACACCATATATTTT.

Written as DNA, the CDR3 is TGTGCCAGTAGTATTCAGCGAGTAAGAAGGACAGATACGCAGTATTTT. Translating it yields CASSIQRVRRTDTQYF. The chain employs TRBV19 and TRBJ2-3; D ambiguous. Germline V lookup: CDR1 LNHDA, CDR2 SQIVND (reference sequence). V lost 3 bases and J lost 3, with 16 bases in between. The CDR3 loop spans 16 amino acids.

This clone showed up just once. The chain couples TRBV5-4 to TRBJ2-1; 11 nucleotides line up with TRBD2. The CDR3 length is 16 residues. Germline trimming cut 3 bases from V and 4 bases from J; bases unmatched to any gene: 6. Germline V gene lookup returns CDR1 SGHNT and CDR2 YYREEE (reference sequence). The CDR3 nucleotides are TGTGCCAGCAGCTACAAAACTAGCGGGAGATACAATGAGCAGTTCTTC. Residues: CASSYKTSGRYNEQFF.

This chain connects TRBV18 to TRBJ1-1; 8 bases fit TRBD1. The CDR3 runs to 14 residues. From germline, CDR1 is KGHSH and CDR2 LQKENI. V shed 6 bases and J 1 base; nucleotides not matched to a gene: 4. The CDR3 here is CASSRQGTNTEAFF. In DNA form, the CDR3 reads TGTGCCAGCTCCAGACAGGGGACGAACACTGAAGCTTTCTTT. Combining the CDR3 with reference TRBV18 and TRBJ1-1 gives the whole variable domain NAGVMQNPRHLVRRRGQEARLRCSPMKGHSHVYWYRQLPEEGLKFMVYLQKENIIDESGMPKERFSAEFPKEGPSILRIQQVVRGDSAAYFCASSRQGTNTEAFFGQGTRLTVV.

The CDR3: CASSPLDKGEQYF. CDR3 DNA sequence: TGTGCCAGCTCACCACTCGACAAAGGCGAGCAGTACTTC. V usage is TRBV18 and J usage is TRBJ2-7; D is unclear. The CDR3 is made up of 13 amino acids. CDR1 KGHSH and CDR2 LQKENI come from the germline V gene. Trimming took 1 base from V and 6 from J, leaving 10 bases between them.

The chain links TRBV7-4 to TRBJ1-1, with 9 nucleotides matching TRBD1. V lost 5 bases, J lost 4 bases, and 5 bases stayed unmatched. This CDR3 has 14 residues. CDR1 SGHVT and CDR2 SQSDAQ come from the germline V gene. CDR3 sequence reads: CASSPQGARTEAFF. The CDR3 nucleotides are TGTGCCAGCAGCCCACAGGGGGCGCGCACTGAAGCTTTCTTT.

This chain uses TRBV28 with TRBJ2-1; 12 bases align to TRBD1. CDR1 and CDR2 (germline): MDHEN, SYDVKM. V shed 7 bases and J 9 bases; nucleotides not matched to a gene: 10. CDR3 size: 15 residues. The CDR3 here is CASKPRDRGPSEQFF. Here the CDR3 DNA reads TGTGCCAGCAAACCCCGGGACAGGGGGCCAAGTGAGCAGTTCTTC. The full variable domain, rest sourced from reference TRBV28 and TRBJ2-1, is DVKVTQSSRYLVKRTGEKVFLECVQDMDHENMFWYRQDPGLGLRLIYFSYDVKMKEKGDIPEGYSVSREKKERFSLILESASTNQTSMYLCASKPRDRGPSEQFFGPGTRLTVL.